This T cell receptor (beta chain) was documented in a study of cytotoxic CD8 clonotypes in ibrutinib-treated CLL. As for the study in general: The response samples were taken once patients had been treated for a median of 12 months, range 6 to 36. Study results and limitations: Treatment saw public clonotypes, which were uncommon, either contract or stay stable. Against age-matched healthy donors, baseline clonality ran higher and tracked circulating CD8+ T-cell counts.

On this clone itself: Its antigen is still unknown.

A 1 in 200,000 to 1 in 1 million T cell depth was the sequencing target. Measured with immunoSEQ multiplex PCR; TCRdb has only the in-frame clones, and not every one. The sample records under 300,000 clones, 70% being singletons. Germline values: CDR1 SGHDN, CDR2 FVKESK. The CDR3 has 16 residues. The junction had 8 bases not matched to a gene; V was cut back by 4 bases and J by 4 bases. This chain links TRBV14 with TRBJ1-2; 11 bases fit TRBD1. The clonotype originates from a human donor with chronic lymphocytic leukemia. The source was PBMCs, collected after 24 months of ibrutinib treatment. The CDR3 bases are TGTGCCAGCAGCCGAAGGACAGGGGGCGCGTCCTATGGCTACACCTTC. It codes for CASSRRTGGASYGYTF.